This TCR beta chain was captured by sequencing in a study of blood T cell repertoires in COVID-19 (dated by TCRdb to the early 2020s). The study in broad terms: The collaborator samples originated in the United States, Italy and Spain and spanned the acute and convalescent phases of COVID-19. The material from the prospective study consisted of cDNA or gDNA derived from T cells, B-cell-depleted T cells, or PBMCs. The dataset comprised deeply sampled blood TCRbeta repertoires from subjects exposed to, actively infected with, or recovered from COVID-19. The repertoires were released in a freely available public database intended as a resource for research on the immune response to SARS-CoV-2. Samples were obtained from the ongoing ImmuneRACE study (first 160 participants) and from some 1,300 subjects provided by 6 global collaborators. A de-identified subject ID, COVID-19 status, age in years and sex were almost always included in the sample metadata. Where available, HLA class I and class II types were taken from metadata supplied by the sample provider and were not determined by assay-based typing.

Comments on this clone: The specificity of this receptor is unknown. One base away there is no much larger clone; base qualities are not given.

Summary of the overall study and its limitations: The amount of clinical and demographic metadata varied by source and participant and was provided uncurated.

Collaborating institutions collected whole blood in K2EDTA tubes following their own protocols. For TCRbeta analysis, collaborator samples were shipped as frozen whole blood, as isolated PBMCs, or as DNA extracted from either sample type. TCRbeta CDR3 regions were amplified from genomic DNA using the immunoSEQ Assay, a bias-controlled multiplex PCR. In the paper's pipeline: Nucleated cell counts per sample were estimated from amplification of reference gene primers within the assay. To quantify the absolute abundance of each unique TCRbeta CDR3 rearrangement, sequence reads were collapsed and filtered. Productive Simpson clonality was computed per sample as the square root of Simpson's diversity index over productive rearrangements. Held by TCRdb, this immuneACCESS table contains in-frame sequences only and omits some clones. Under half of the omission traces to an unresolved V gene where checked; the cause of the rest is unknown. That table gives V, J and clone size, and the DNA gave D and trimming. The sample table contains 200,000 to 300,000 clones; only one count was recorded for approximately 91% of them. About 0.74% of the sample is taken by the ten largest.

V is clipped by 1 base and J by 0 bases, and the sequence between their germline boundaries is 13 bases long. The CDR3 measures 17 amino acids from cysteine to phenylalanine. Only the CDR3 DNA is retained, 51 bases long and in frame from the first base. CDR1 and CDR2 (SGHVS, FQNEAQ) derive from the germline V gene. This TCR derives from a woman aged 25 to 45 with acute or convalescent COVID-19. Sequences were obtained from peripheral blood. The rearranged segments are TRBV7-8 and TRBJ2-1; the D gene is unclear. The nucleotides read TGTGCCAGCAGCTTAGGCGTGGCAGGAAGCTCCTACAATGAGCAGTTCTTC. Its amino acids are CASSLGVAGSSYNEQFF. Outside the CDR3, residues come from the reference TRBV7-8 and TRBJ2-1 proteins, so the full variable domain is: GAGVSQSPRYKVAKRGQDVALRCDPISGHVSLFWYQQALGQGPEFLTYFQNEAQLDKSGLPSDRFFAERPEGSVSTLKIQRTQQEDSAVYLCASSLGVAGSSYNEQFFGPGTRLTVL.